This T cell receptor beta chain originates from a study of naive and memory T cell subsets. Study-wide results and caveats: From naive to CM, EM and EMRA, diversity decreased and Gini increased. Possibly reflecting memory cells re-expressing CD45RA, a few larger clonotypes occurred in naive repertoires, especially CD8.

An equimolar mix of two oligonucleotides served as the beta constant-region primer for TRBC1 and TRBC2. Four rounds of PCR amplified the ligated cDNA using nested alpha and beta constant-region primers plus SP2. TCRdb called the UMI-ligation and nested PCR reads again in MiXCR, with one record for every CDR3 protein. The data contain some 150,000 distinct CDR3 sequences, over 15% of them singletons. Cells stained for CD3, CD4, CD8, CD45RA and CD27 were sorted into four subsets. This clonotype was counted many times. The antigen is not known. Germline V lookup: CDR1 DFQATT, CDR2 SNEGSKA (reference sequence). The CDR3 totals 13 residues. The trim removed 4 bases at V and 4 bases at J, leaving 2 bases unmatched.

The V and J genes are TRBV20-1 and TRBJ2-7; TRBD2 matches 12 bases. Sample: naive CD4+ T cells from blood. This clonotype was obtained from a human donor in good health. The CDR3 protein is CSAKTSGSYEQYF. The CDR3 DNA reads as TGCAGTGCTAAGACTAGCGGGAGTTACGAGCAGTACTTC.